Below are 29 T cell receptor beta chains sequenced from a single sample in a study of blood T cell repertoires in COVID-19. Here immunoSEQ multiplex PCR was the method, and the copy in TCRdb shows in-frame clones only, minus some. Found here are 70,000 to 85,000 clones, approximately 86% of them singletons; the top ten hold approximately 22%. The sequenced material came from peripheral blood. The receptors were sampled from a woman older than 75 in a cohort sampled during active or convalescent COVID-19.

The V call is TRBV2, the J call TRBJ1-4; D not certain. V lost 8 bases to trimming and J lost 2 bases, with 9 bases between them. The CDR3 covers 13 residues. Germline CDR1 is SNHLY and CDR2 is FYNNEI. In DNA form, the CDR3 reads TGTGCCAGCCGACAAAATACTAATGAAAAACTGTTTTTT. This codes for CASRQNTNEKLFF.

A word on this clone: Other DNA sequences within the sample encode an identical CDR3. This chain connects TRBV20-1 to TRBJ1-2; maybe TRBD1 (5 bases). Trimming shortened V by 3 bases and J by 5 bases, and 7 bases separated the two germline ends. In germline, CDR1 is DFQATT, CDR2 SNEGSKA (reference sequence). The CDR3 covers 11 residues. The CDR3 region has the DNA TGCAGTGCTAGGCAGGGTTATGGCTACACCTTC. Protein sequence: CSARQGYGYTF.

The chain links TRBV6-4 to TRBJ2-7, with D possibly TRBD2 on 5 matching bases. CDR1 is MRHNA, CDR2 SNTAGT, per germline. CDR3 size: 14 residues. Written as DNA, the CDR3 is TGTGCCAGCAGTGACCCGGAGTATAACCGAGGGCCCCACGTC. Amino acids: CASSDPEYNRGPHV.

The CDR3 bases are TGTGCCAGCACTCAGTCCCGGAACACTGAAGCTTTCTTT. This translates into CASTQSRNTEAFF. The chain links TRBV2 to TRBJ1-1; the D is unclear. This CDR3 is built from 13 residues. V was cut by 7 bases and J by 1 base, with 10 bases left in between. Germline assignment: CDR1 SNHLY and CDR2 FYNNEI.

The chain couples TRBV2 to TRBJ2-7, with TRBD2 identical over 13 bases. The junction had 17 bases not matched to a gene; V was cut back by 8 bases and J by 7 bases. This CDR3 has 17 amino acids. The germline V gene has CDR1 SNHLY and CDR2 FYNNEI. The CDR3 sequence: CASDPPLLAGGPGEQYV. CDR3 coding DNA: TGTGCCAGCGACCCCCCCCTACTAGCGGGAGGGCCAGGGGAGCAGTACGTC.

The CDR3 is CASSLAGAPGGEQFF. In DNA, the CDR3 is TGTGCCAGCAGCCTAGCGGGAGCCCCCGGGGGTGAGCAGTTCTTC. The J gene is TRBJ2-1, the V gene TRBV3-1 (or the pseudogene TRBV3-2); 9 nucleotides match TRBD2. CDR3 length equals 15 residues. J lost 9 bases, V lost 4 bases, and 10 bases had no gene match. Germline CDR1 reads LGHDT; CDR2 reads YNNKEL (reference sequence).

The CDR3 here is CSVKGLAGDTDTQYF. In DNA form, the CDR3 reads TGCAGCGTAAAGGGGCTAGCGGGGGACACAGATACGCAGTATTTT. This chain connects TRBV29-1 to TRBJ2-3; 10 nucleotides match TRBD2. Looked up from germline, CDR1 is SQVTM and CDR2 is ANQGSEA. The V gene end was trimmed by 6 bases and the J gene end by 2 bases; junction bases not matched to a gene: 8. The CDR3 is 15 residues long.

The chain recombines TRBV5-8 with TRBJ2-3, with no clear D. This CDR3 is built from 15 residues. The V end was cut by 0 bases, the J end by 0 bases, with 8 bases between. From germline, CDR1 is SGHTS and CDR2 YDEGEE. The CDR3 loop is CASSLGGLSTDTQYF. Written as DNA, the CDR3 is TGTGCCAGCAGCTTGGGCGGCCTGAGCACAGATACGCAGTATTTT.

The chain is built from TRBV5-1 and TRBJ1-1; TRBD1 agrees at 8 bases. The CDR3 has 15 amino acids. Trimming at V came to 6 bases and at J to 1 base, leaving 8 bases not matched to a gene. The germline CDR1 and CDR2 sequences are SGHRS and YFSETQ. The CDR3 region is CASTLKTGENTEAFF. CDR3 DNA: TGCGCCAGCACCCTTAAGACAGGGGAGAACACTGAAGCTTTCTTT.

This rearrangement joins TRBV5-1 to TRBJ2-1; TRBD2 matches at 12 bases. The CDR3 consists of 17 residues. The V gene's germline CDR1 is SGHRS and CDR2 YFSETQ. V was clipped by 5 bases and J by 8 bases; unmatched bases: 14. CDR3 sequence reads: CASRTLAGGLAVDEQFF. Here the CDR3 DNA reads TGCGCCAGCAGGACCCTAGCGGGAGGGCTGGCTGTCGATGAGCAGTTCTTC.

The chain combines TRBV11-3 with TRBJ2-3; 16 bases map to TRBD2. V was clipped by 3 bases and J by 0 bases; unmatched bases: 3. CDR1 is SGHNT and CDR2 is YENEEA in the germline V gene. The CDR3 loop spans 18 amino acids. In DNA form, the CDR3 reads TGTGCCAGCAGCTTGGGACTAGCGGGAGGGCCGAGCACAGATACGCAGTATTTT. As protein: CASSLGLAGGPSTDTQYF.

V and J are TRBV19 and TRBJ1-1, with TRBD1 identical over 7 bases. The CDR3 is made up of 16 amino acids. With V trimmed by 7 bases and J by 4 bases, 15 bases remained unmatched. Germline CDR1 LNHDA, CDR2 SQIVND (reference sequence). The CDR3 sequence: CASTIPPTGRITEAFF. The DNA of the CDR3 is TGTGCCAGTACCATACCCCCGACAGGGAGGATCACTGAAGCTTTCTTT.

The chain uses TRBV2 and TRBJ1-5; TRBD1 might be the D (6 bases). Trimming stripped 2 bases from V and 8 bases from J, with 10 bases between. CDR1 is SNHLY and CDR2 is FYNNEI in the germline V gene. The CDR3 spans 13 residues. The CDR3 coding sequence is TGTGCCAGCAGTGAACTTCCAGGGGAGCCCCAGCATTTT. This encodes CASSELPGEPQHF.

The chain combines TRBV18 with TRBJ1-2; 7 bases align to TRBD1. The CDR3 loop spans 14 amino acids. V dropped 5 bases and J dropped 5; count of bases not matched to a gene: 8. CDR1 is KGHSH and CDR2 is LQKENI in the germline V gene. CDR3 sequence reads: CASSGDRAEYGYTF. The CDR3 bases are TGTGCCAGCTCAGGAGACAGGGCTGAATATGGCTACACCTTC.

This chain joins TRBV3-1 (or the pseudogene TRBV3-2) and TRBJ2-5, with a weak D call TRBD2 (5 bases). Germline CDR1 LGHDT, CDR2 YNNKEL (reference sequence). This CDR3 comprises 15 residues. V was trimmed by 4 bases and J by 2 bases, leaving 14 bases between them. CDR3 sequence reads: CASSRLPGRQETQYF. Here the CDR3 DNA reads TGTGCCAGCAGCCGGCTACCGGGAAGGCAAGAGACCCAGTACTTC.

The rearrangement links TRBV19 to TRBJ1-5; D possibly corresponds to TRBD1 (5 bases). Germline V lookup: CDR1 LNHDA, CDR2 SQIVND (reference sequence). The CDR3 extends over 12 amino acids. The germline V and J ends were trimmed by 8 bases and 7 bases, with 12 bases remaining between them. The CDR3 DNA reads TGTGCCAGTTGGGGGGGAGAGCAGCCCCAGCATTTT. Protein sequence: CASWGGEQPQHF.

This chain connects TRBV18 to TRBJ1-2; 8 positions match TRBD1. This CDR3 contains 12 residues. The V gene's germline CDR1 is KGHSH and CDR2 LQKENI. V shed 6 bases, J shed 8 bases, and the junction held 5 bases outside the gene matches. Written as DNA, the CDR3 is TGTGCCAGCTCCCCAGGGGGCCAAGGCTACACCTTC. This translates into CASSPGGQGYTF.

The chain has TRBV9 and TRBJ2-7; a possible D gene is TRBD1 (5 bases). CDR3 length equals 15 residues. CDR1 and CDR2 from the germline V gene are SGDLS and YYNGEE. Trimming cost V 0 bases and J 2 bases, with 12 bases left between them. CDR3 loop: CASSVGQSPTYEQYF. The CDR3 DNA sequence: TGTGCCAGCAGCGTAGGACAGAGTCCTACCTACGAGCAGTACTTC.

The J gene is TRBJ2-1, the V gene TRBV2, with 10 bases identical to TRBD2. Germline CDR1 is SNHLY and CDR2 is FYNNEI. The CDR3 extends over 15 amino acids. The ends lost 7 bases at V and 6 bases at J; junction bases unmatched: 9. This chain's CDR3 is CASNLAGVRSNEQFF. In DNA form, the CDR3 reads TGTGCCAGCAACCTAGCGGGAGTTCGCTCCAATGAGCAGTTCTTC. Supplemented by reference TRBV2 and TRBJ2-1, the full variable domain reads EPEVTQTPSHQVTQMGQEVILRCVPISNHLYFYWYRQILGQKVEFLVSFYNNEISEKSEIFDDQFSVERPDGSNFTLKIRSTKLEDSAMYFCASNLAGVRSNEQFFGPGTRLTVL.

V is TRBV21-1 and J is TRBJ1-2. TRBV21-1 is a pseudogene segment. The CDR3 has 16 amino acids. The CDR3 DNA is TGTGCCAGCACCCAAAAGTTGGAGGGGGGGTTCTATGGCTACACCTTC. Translating gives CASTQKLEGGFYGYTF.

V and J are TRBV2 and TRBJ1-4; D remains unclear. The germline V gene has CDR1 SNHLY and CDR2 FYNNEI. CDR3 size: 14 residues. Trimming shortened V by 3 bases and J by 7 bases, and 12 bases separated the two germline ends. The CDR3 reads CASSDRQRREKLFF. DNA for the CDR3: TGTGCCAGCAGTGATCGACAACGGCGTGAAAAACTGTTTTTT. Full variable domain (outside the CDR3, taken from reference TRBV2 and TRBJ1-4): EPEVTQTPSHQVTQMGQEVILRCVPISNHLYFYWYRQILGQKVEFLVSFYNNEISEKSEIFDDQFSVERPDGSNFTLKIRSTKLEDSAMYFCASSDRQRREKLFFGSGTQLSVL.

Only a few counts were recorded for this clone. This sequence joins TRBV18 and TRBJ1-1; D is perhaps TRBD1 (6 bases). V was clipped by 3 bases and J by 7 bases, with 15 bases between them. Germline values: CDR1 KGHSH, CDR2 LQKENI. The CDR3 sequence is 14 residues long. CDR3 coding DNA: TGTGCCAGCTCACCCGACCAGGGGATTGTTGAAGCTTTCTTT. This translates into CASSPDQGIVEAFF.

The chain employs TRBV5-1 and TRBJ2-3; D might be TRBD1 (5 bases). Germline V gene lookup returns CDR1 SGHRS and CDR2 YFSETQ. The CDR3 covers 14 residues. Trimming stripped 4 bases from V and 0 bases from J, with 9 bases between. The chain's CDR3 is CASSPGPSTDTQYF. The CDR3 DNA sequence: TGCGCCAGCAGCCCAGGGCCAAGCACAGATACGCAGTATTTT.

This chain's CDR3 is CATSDPDGRNYGYTF. The CDR3 DNA is TGTGCCACCAGTGATCCGGACGGGAGAAACTATGGCTACACCTTC. V is TRBV24-1 and J is TRBJ1-2, with D unresolved. Germline V gene data show CDR1 as KGHDR and CDR2 as SFDVKD. Trimming left V 3 bases short and J 2 bases short, with 12 bases between. The CDR3 loop spans 15 amino acids.

The V and J genes are TRBV19 and TRBJ1-5; 7 positions match TRBD1. The CDR3 runs to 17 residues. With 3 bases clipped from V and 0 bases from J, the junction kept 8 bases outside the gene matches. Germline CDR1 is LNHDA and CDR2 is SQIVND (reference sequence). The CDR3 sequence: CASSISGTVNSNQPQHF. The CDR3 DNA reads as TGTGCCAGTAGTATTTCCGGGACAGTAAATAGCAATCAGCCCCAGCATTTT.

V gene TRBV18 combines with J gene TRBJ1-1; tentative D call: TRBD1 (6 bases). Germline lookup yields CDR1 KGHSH and CDR2 LQKENI. Trimming removed 6 bases at V and 0 bases at J, with 17 bases between. The CDR3 has 16 residues. Here the CDR3 DNA reads TGTGCCAGCTCCCCAGGGGTATCGGACATGAACACTGAAGCTTTCTTT. Its protein product is CASSPGVSDMNTEAFF.

In its sample, this clone was seen once. This CDR3 reads CASQETSGRSDTQYF. The CDR3 region has the DNA TGTGCCAGCCAGGAGACTAGCGGGAGATCAGATACGCAGTATTTT. The J gene is TRBJ2-3, the V gene TRBV2; TRBD2 aligns across 12 bases. V shed 8 bases, J shed 4 bases, and the junction held 7 bases outside the gene matches. Germline V gives CDR1 SNHLY, CDR2 FYNNEI. The CDR3 is 15 amino acids.

This chain links TRBV29-1 with TRBJ1-1, with TRBD1 matching 8 bases. CDR3 size: 16 residues. The ends lost 7 bases at V and 0 bases at J; junction bases unmatched: 13. Germline loops: CDR1 SQVTM, CDR2 ANQGSEA. CDR3 loop: CSADKTGAGVNTEAFF. Here the CDR3 DNA reads TGCAGCGCTGACAAGACAGGGGCAGGGGTGAACACTGAAGCTTTCTTT.

The CDR3 spells CASSESNRINTEAFF. DNA for the CDR3: TGTGCCAGCAGTGAATCAAACAGAATAAACACTGAAGCTTTCTTT. The chain couples TRBV25-1 to TRBJ1-1; D ambiguous. The CDR3 covers 15 residues. Germline V lookup: CDR1 MGHDK, CDR2 SYGVNS. Trimming removed 1 base at V and 2 bases at J, with 11 bases between.